This T cell receptor beta chain was recovered during a study of CD8 T cells in Susac syndrome. Reverse transcription of roughly 0.45 to 1 ug RNA was carried out with random hexamers. TCRdb reprocessed the immunoSEQ multiplex PCR reads via MiXCR and lists one record per CDR3 protein. The sample shows about 130,000 distinct CDR3 sequences, around 93% of them seen only once. This CDR3 has 17 amino acids. Germline assignment: CDR1 DFQATT and CDR2 SNEGSKA (reference sequence). The J segment lost 7 bases and the V segment lost 1 base, leaving 10 bases of the junction unmatched. This sequence joins TRBV20-1 and TRBJ2-1; 13 bases fit TRBD2. This clonotype was obtained from a human donor with Susac syndrome. The sample comprised CD8+ T cells from PBMCs. CDR3: CSARGSKLAGGRNEQFF. Written as DNA, the CDR3 is TGCAGTGCTAGAGGCAGCAAACTAGCGGGAGGGAGGAATGAGCAGTTCTTC.